This T cell receptor beta chain stems from a study of T cells after yellow fever vaccination. As to this clonotype: The antigen is not known.

The study, taken as a whole, reports: It was the secondary response that reached its peak faster, day 5 versus 15, but it was weaker.

Per the germline V gene, CDR1 is MNHEY and CDR2 is SVGEGT. V was cut by 8 bases and J by 1 base, with 12 bases left in between. The CDR3 is 15 residues long. Template switching with 5'RACE generated the TCR cDNA and added a universal primer site and UMIs. TCRdb independently ran MiXCR on the 5' RACE reads; one entry per CDR3 protein. The top ten hold 15% to 20% of the sample, which has more than 250,000 distinct CDR3 sequences, approximately 7% seen once. This specimen consisted of PBMCs, obtained more than 40 days after the first yellow fever vaccination. V and J are TRBV6-2 or TRBV6-3 and TRBJ1-6; D call uncertain. This clonotype was obtained from a man between 18 and 29 years old who received the YFV17D yellow fever vaccine. The CDR3 loop reads CASYPTGSYNSPLHF. The CDR3 bases are TGTGCCAGCTATCCGACTGGGTCCTATAATTCACCCCTCCACTTT.